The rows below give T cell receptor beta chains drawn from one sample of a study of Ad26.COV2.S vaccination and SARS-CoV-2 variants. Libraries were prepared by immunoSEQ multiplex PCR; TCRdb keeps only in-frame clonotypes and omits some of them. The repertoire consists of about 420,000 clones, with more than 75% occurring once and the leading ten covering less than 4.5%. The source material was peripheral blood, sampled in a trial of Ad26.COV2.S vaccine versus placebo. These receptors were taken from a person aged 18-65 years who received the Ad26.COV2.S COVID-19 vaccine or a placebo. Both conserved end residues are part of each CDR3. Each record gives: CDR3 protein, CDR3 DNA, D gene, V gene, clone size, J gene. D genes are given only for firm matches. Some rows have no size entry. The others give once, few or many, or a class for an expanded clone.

CDR3 protein: CASSGKWGSYEQYF; CDR3 DNA: TGTGCCAGCAGCGGCAAGTGGGGTTCTTACGAGCAGTACTTC; D gene: .; V gene: TRBV5-5; clone size: .; J gene: TRBJ2-7
CDR3 protein: CASRPNEGGEQYF; CDR3 DNA: TGTGCCAGCAGACCCAACGAGGGGGGCGAGCAGTACTTC; D gene: .; V gene: TRBV7-9; clone size: .; J gene: TRBJ2-7
CDR3 protein: CASRRSTIWVTEAFF; CDR3 DNA: TGTGCCAGCAGACGGTCGACAATTTGGGTCACTGAAGCTTTCTTT; D gene: .; V gene: TRBV2; clone size: .; J gene: TRBJ1-1
CDR3 protein: CASSAGRSLYNEQFF; CDR3 DNA: TGTGCCAGCAGCGCAGGGCGGTCCCTATACAATGAGCAGTTCTTC; D gene: .; V gene: TRBV25-1; clone size: .; J gene: TRBJ2-1
CDR3 protein: CASSIVPVDTQYF; CDR3 DNA: TGTGCCAGTAGTATAGTCCCCGTGGATACGCAGTATTTT; D gene: .; V gene: TRBV19; clone size: .; J gene: TRBJ2-3
CDR3 protein: CASSLWTVNTGELFF; CDR3 DNA: TGTGCCAGCAGTCTATGGACAGTTAACACCGGGGAGCTGTTTTTT; D gene: .; V gene: TRBV6-2/TRBV6-3; clone size: few; J gene: TRBJ2-2
CDR3 protein: CASSYSLTRYNEQFF; CDR3 DNA: TGTGCCAGCAGCTACTCCCTGACTAGATACAATGAGCAGTTCTTC; D gene: .; V gene: TRBV7-8; clone size: .; J gene: TRBJ2-1
CDR3 protein: CASRTGLTSNQPQHF; CDR3 DNA: TGTGCCAGTAGAACCGGGCTGACGAGCAATCAGCCCCAGCATTTT; D gene: .; V gene: TRBV19; clone size: .; J gene: TRBJ1-5
CDR3 protein: CASSVTRNDRRMETQYF; CDR3 DNA: TGTGCCAGCAGTGTAACTAGAAATGATCGACGAATGGAGACCCAGTACTTC; D gene: .; V gene: TRBV27; clone size: .; J gene: TRBJ2-5
CDR3 protein: CASSLGWEETQYF; CDR3 DNA: TGTGCCAGCAGCTTAGGATGGGAAGAGACCCAGTACTTC; D gene: .; V gene: TRBV7-9; clone size: .; J gene: TRBJ2-5
CDR3 protein: CASSSDTRQYF; CDR3 DNA: TGCGCCAGCAGCTCTGACACAAGGCAGTACTTC; D gene: .; V gene: TRBV5-1; clone size: .; J gene: TRBJ2-5
CDR3 protein: CASTGARNQPQHF; CDR3 DNA: TGTGCCAGTACAGGGGCGAGAAATCAGCCCCAGCATTTT; D gene: TRBD1; V gene: TRBV6-6; clone size: .; J gene: TRBJ1-5
CDR3 protein: CASRYGTGNGYTF; CDR3 DNA: TGTGCCAGCAGATACGGGACAGGGAATGGCTACACCTTC; D gene: TRBD1; V gene: TRBV5-4; clone size: .; J gene: TRBJ1-2
CDR3 protein: CASSLGWGNTGELFF; CDR3 DNA: TGTGCCAGCAGCTTGGGGTGGGGGAACACCGGGGAGCTGTTTTTT; D gene: .; V gene: TRBV5-6; clone size: .; J gene: TRBJ2-2
CDR3 protein: CASSQDGHSGNTIYF; CDR3 DNA: TGTGCCAGCAGCCAAGATGGACACTCTGGAAACACCATATATTTT; D gene: .; V gene: TRBV3-1/TRBV3-2; clone size: .; J gene: TRBJ1-3
CDR3 protein: CASRLRGSNQPQHF; CDR3 DNA: TGTGCCAGCAGGTTACGGGGGAGCAATCAGCCCCAGCATTTT; D gene: .; V gene: TRBV5-6; clone size: .; J gene: TRBJ1-5
CDR3 protein: CASSQDGTGGTEAFF; CDR3 DNA: TGCGCCAGCAGCCAAGACGGGACAGGGGGCACTGAAGCTTTCTTT; D gene: TRBD1; V gene: TRBV4-3; clone size: .; J gene: TRBJ1-1